This T cell receptor beta chain was recorded in a study of blood T cell repertoires in COVID-19. Study overall: From the United States, Italy and Spain came samples of acute and convalescent COVID-19. In each case, the material was cDNA or gDNA derived from T cells, B-cell-depleted T cells, or PBMCs.

Authors' processing steps: Reference gene primer amplification gave estimated nucleated cell counts. Assay: immunoSEQ multiplex PCR; the TCRdb copy retains only in-frame clones and omits some. V, J and clone size derive from that table, while D and trimming were established from the DNA sequence. The table includes fewer than 120,000 clones, about 88% detected once. Germline V gene data show CDR1 as LNHDA and CDR2 as SQIVND (reference sequence). The ends were cut back, 6 bases at V and 4 bases at J, with 19 bases in the middle. CDR3 length: 15 amino acids. Sequenced material: peripheral blood. This chain joins TRBV19 and TRBJ2-7; tentatively, D is TRBD2 (6 bases). This sequence was found in a woman aged 45-59 years with acute or convalescent COVID-19. The CDR3 loop is CASRNQAEGAYEQYF. DNA of the CDR3: TGTGCCAGTAGGAATCAGGCGGAGGGAGCTTACGAGCAGTACTTC. Based on the CDR3 plus reference TRBV19 and TRBJ2-7, the full variable domain is DGGITQSPKYLFRKEGQNVTLSCEQNLNHDAMYWYRQDPGQGLRLIYYSQIVNDFQKGDIAEGYSVSREKKESFPLTVTSAQKNPTAFYLCASRNQAEGAYEQYFGPGTRLTVT.